The 14 T cell receptor beta chains below all came from one sample that was sequenced in a study of response to subunit inactivated influenza vaccine. TCRdb called the RT-PCR reads again in MiXCR, with one record for every CDR3 protein. The table records some 850,000 distinct CDR3 sequences, less than 20% of them present only once. This specimen was PBMCs from blood, taken more than 4 days after vaccination. These receptors were taken from a man aged 45-65 years who received an inactivated influenza vaccine.

The chain recombines TRBV29-1 with TRBJ1-1; D remains ambiguous. The CDR3 sequence is 14 residues long. CDR1 and CDR2 from the germline V gene are SQVTM and ANQGSEA. V was trimmed by 6 bases and J by 3 bases, leaving 17 bases between them. CDR3: CSVVPRVRDTEAFF. The CDR3 region has the DNA TGCAGCGTGGTCCCCCGGGTGCGGGACACTGAAGCTTTCTTT.

There are a few counts of this clonotype. V usage is TRBV10-3 and J usage is TRBJ2-3; 7 bases line up with TRBD1. CDR1 is ENHRY, CDR2 SYGVKD, per germline. V was pared by 2 bases and J by 2 bases, with 4 bases of the junction left unmatched. The CDR3 runs to 15 residues. The CDR3 sequence: CAISEGTAYTDTQYF. The CDR3 DNA follows: TGTGCCATCAGTGAGGGGACAGCCTACACAGATACGCAGTATTTT.

This clonotype has just a few counts. The V call is TRBV5-1, the J call TRBJ2-7; possible D gene TRBD1, 5 bases. There are 13 residues in the CDR3. CDR1 SGHRS and CDR2 YFSETQ come from the germline V gene. Trimming shortened V by 6 bases and J by 3 bases, and 13 bases separated the two germline ends. The DNA of the CDR3 is TGCGCCAGCAACCAGGACACTGACTACGAGCAGTACTTC. Its translation is CASNQDTDYEQYF.

The chain carries TRBV18 and TRBJ1-1; no firm D call. CDR1 is KGHSH and CDR2 is LQKENI in the germline V gene. The V end was cut by 1 base, the J end by 1 base, with 7 bases between. This CDR3 contains 14 residues. The CDR3 nucleotides read TGTGCCAGCTCACCACTCCCTCCGAACACTGAAGCTTTCTTT. It yields the protein CASSPLPPNTEAFF.

This clonotype was counted only a few times. The CDR3 sequence: CSARTGENPNTEAFF. The CDR3 nucleotides read TGCAGTGCTAGGACAGGGGAGAACCCTAACACTGAAGCTTTCTTT. The chain carries TRBV20-1 and TRBJ1-1; TRBD1 aligns across 8 bases. Germline V gene sequence: CDR1 DFQATT, CDR2 SNEGSKA (reference sequence). Trimming removed 3 bases from V and 2 bases from J; junction bases left unmatched: 8. The CDR3 covers 15 residues.

As DNA, the CDR3 is TGTGCCAGCGCCCGGTCACCCAATGAGCAGTTCTTC. It is translated as CASARSPNEQFF. This sequence joins TRBV7-2 and TRBJ2-1, with unresolved D. Trimming stripped 8 bases from V and 6 bases from J, with 11 bases between. CDR3 length: 12 amino acids. CDR1 SGHTA and CDR2 FQGNSA come from the germline V gene.

CDR3: CASSPPTVGGRAAGNEQFF. In DNA, the CDR3 is TGTGCCAGCTCACCCCCTACGGTTGGCGGGAGGGCCGCTGGCAATGAGCAGTTCTTC. The chain is built from TRBV18 and TRBJ2-1, with 9 nucleotides matching TRBD2. Germline V CDR1 and CDR2: KGHSH, LQKENI. The CDR3 is made up of 19 amino acids. With 3 bases clipped from V and 6 bases from J, the junction kept 18 bases outside the gene matches.

This clonotype came up a few times. J is TRBJ2-7 and V is TRBV7-9, with 7 bases fitting TRBD2. Per the germline V gene, CDR1 is SEHNR and CDR2 is FQNEAQ (reference sequence). The CDR3 runs 13 residues. With V trimmed by 5 bases and J by 3 bases, 4 bases remained unmatched. In nucleotides, the CDR3 is TGTGCCAGCAGCCGTAGCGGGCTCTACGAGCAGTACTTC. The encoded protein is CASSRSGLYEQYF.

This chain joins TRBV20-1 and TRBJ2-1, with 10 bases identical to TRBD2. V gave up 6 bases and J gave up 4 bases; unmatched junction bases: 3. CDR3 length: 13 residues. Germline-derived CDR1 and CDR2 are DFQATT and SNEGSKA (reference sequence). The CDR3 loop reads CSAFSGGYNEQFF. CDR3 in DNA: TGCAGTGCCTTTAGCGGGGGGTACAATGAGCAGTTCTTC.

This clonotype was seen a few times. This chain joins TRBV4-1 and TRBJ2-1; 9 bases are a match to TRBD2. Germline CDR1 reads MGHRA; CDR2 reads YSYEKL. The CDR3 totals 15 residues. V lost 4 bases and J lost 4; bases outside the gene matches: 5. The CDR3 bases are TGCGCCAGCAGCCGAGCGGGGGGCAAATACAATGAGCAGTTCTTC. This encodes CASSRAGGKYNEQFF.

The V gene is TRBV3-1, the J gene TRBJ1-3; no clear D. The CDR3 loop spans 14 amino acids. CDR1 LGHDT and CDR2 YNNKEL come from the germline V gene (reference sequence). Trimming removed 0 bases at V and 8 bases at J, with 11 bases between. The CDR3 here is CASSQEGWEDTIYF. CDR3 in DNA: TGTGCCAGCAGCCAAGAGGGCTGGGAGGACACCATATATTTT.

The gene calls are TRBV28 and TRBJ2-1; 13 nucleotides line up with TRBD2. The germline V gene has CDR1 MDHEN and CDR2 SYDVKM. This CDR3 has 16 amino acids. Trimming removed 6 bases from V and 5 bases from J; junction bases left unmatched: 7. The CDR3 DNA sequence: TGTGCCAGCAGACGGGCCGGGACTAGCGGGAACAATGAGCAGTTCTTC. This translates into CASRRAGTSGNNEQFF.

This clonotype was seen repeatedly, ten times or more. This chain connects TRBV14 to TRBJ2-7, with D tentatively TRBD1 or TRBD2 (5 bases each). The CDR3 is 16 amino acids. Germline V gene data show CDR1 as SGHDN and CDR2 as FVKESK. V gave up 3 bases and J gave up 0 bases, with 15 bases separating them. The CDR3 protein is CASSHHSGPDSYEQYF. CDR3 nucleotide sequence: TGTGCCAGCAGCCACCACTCGGGACCAGACTCCTACGAGCAGTACTTC.

This clonotype was seen more than once but under ten times. The V call is TRBV7-9, the J call TRBJ2-7; 9 nucleotides match TRBD1. The CDR3 length is 17 residues. Germline-derived CDR1 and CDR2 are SEHNR and FQNEAQ (reference sequence). After removal of 7 bases from V and 5 bases from J, the junction contained 18 bases not matched to a gene. The CDR3 nucleotides are TGTGCCAGCAACTCTGTAATGCCCGGGACAGGGACCCACGAGCAGTACTTC. Translated: CASNSVMPGTGTHEQYF.